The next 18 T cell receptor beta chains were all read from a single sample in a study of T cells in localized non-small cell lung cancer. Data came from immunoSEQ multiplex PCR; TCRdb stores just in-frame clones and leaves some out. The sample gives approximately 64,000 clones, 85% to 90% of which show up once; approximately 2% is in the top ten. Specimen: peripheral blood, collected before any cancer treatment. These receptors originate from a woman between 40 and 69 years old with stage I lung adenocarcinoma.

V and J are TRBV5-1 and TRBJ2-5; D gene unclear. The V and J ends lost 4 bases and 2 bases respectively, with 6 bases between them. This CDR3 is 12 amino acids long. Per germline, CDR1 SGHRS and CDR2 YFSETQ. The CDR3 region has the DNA TGCGCCAGCAGCCTCGTGCAAGAGACCCAGTACTTC. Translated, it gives CASSLVQETQYF.

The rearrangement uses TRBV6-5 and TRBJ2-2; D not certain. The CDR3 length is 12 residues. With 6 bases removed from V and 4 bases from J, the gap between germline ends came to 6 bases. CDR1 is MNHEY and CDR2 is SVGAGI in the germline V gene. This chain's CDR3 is CASSLSTGELFF. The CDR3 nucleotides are TGTGCCAGCAGCCTTTCCACCGGGGAGCTGTTTTTT.

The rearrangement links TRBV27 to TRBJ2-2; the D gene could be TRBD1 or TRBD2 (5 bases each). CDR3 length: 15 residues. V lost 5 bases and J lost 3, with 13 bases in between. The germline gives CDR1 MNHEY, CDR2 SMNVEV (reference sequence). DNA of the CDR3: TGTGCCAGCAGTCTCCGGGGACGGGACACCGGGGAGCTGTTTTTT. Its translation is CASSLRGRDTGELFF.

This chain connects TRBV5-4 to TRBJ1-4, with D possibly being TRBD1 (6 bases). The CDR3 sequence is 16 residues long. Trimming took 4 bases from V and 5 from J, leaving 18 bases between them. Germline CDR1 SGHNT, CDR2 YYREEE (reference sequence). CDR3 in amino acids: CASSPAGGGLNEKLFF. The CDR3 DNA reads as TGTGCCAGCAGCCCCGCTGGGGGGGGGCTGAATGAAAAACTGTTTTTT.

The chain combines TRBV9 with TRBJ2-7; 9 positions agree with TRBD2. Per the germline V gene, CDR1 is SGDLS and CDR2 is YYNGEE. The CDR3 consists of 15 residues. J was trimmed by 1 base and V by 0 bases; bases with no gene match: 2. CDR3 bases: TGTGCCAGCAGCGTAGGACTAGCGGCATCCTACGAGCAGTACTTC. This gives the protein CASSVGLAASYEQYF.

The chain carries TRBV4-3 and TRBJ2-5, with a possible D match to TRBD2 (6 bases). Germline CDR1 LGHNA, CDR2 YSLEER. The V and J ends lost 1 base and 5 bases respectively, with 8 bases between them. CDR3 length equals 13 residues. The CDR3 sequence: CASSQAGRETQYF. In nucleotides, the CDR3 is TGCGCCAGCAGCCAAGCGGGGAGGGAGACCCAGTACTTC.

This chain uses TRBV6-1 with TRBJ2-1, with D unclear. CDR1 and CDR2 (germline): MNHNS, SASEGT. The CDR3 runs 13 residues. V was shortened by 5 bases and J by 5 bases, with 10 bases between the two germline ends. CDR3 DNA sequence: TGTGCCAGCAGTTTCCGGAACGACAATGAGCAGTTCTTC. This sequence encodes CASSFRNDNEQFF.

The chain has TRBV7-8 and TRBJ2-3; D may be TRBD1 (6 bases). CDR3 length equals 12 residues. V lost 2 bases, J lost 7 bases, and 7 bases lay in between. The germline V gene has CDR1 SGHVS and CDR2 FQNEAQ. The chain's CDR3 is CASSLQGHTQYF. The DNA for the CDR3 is TGTGCCAGCAGCTTACAGGGGCATACGCAGTATTTT. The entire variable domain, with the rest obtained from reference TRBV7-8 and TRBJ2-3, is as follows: GAGVSQSPRYKVAKRGQDVALRCDPISGHVSLFWYQQALGQGPEFLTYFQNEAQLDKSGLPSDRFFAERPEGSVSTLKIQRTQQEDSAVYLCASSLQGHTQYFGPGTRLTVL.

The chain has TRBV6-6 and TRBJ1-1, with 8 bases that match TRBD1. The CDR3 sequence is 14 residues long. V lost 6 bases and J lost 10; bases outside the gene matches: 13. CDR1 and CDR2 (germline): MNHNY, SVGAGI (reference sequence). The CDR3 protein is CASRSQGGLFLAFF. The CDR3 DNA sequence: TGTGCCAGCAGGTCACAGGGGGGTCTTTTCTTAGCTTTCTTT.

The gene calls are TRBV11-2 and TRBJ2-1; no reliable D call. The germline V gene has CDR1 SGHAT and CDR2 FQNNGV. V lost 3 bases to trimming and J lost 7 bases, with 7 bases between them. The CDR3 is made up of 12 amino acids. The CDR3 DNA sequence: TGTGCCAGCAGCTTGATTGAGAATGAGCAGTTCTTC. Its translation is CASSLIENEQFF.

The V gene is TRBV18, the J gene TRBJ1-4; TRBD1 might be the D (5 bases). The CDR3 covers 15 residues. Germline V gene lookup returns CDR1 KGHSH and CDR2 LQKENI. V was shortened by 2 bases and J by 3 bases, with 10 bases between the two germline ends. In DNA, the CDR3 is TGTGCCAGCTCACCAATGGGGGTCGCTAATGAAAAACTGTTTTTT. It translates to CASSPMGVANEKLFF.

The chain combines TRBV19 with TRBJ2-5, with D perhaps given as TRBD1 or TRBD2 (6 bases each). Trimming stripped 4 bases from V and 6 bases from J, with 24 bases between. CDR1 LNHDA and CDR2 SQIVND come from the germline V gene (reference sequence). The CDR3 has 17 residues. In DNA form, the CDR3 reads TGTGCCAGTAGTAGGGGGGACACCCTTATAGAGATAAAGACCCAGTACTTC. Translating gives CASSRGDTLIEIKTQYF.

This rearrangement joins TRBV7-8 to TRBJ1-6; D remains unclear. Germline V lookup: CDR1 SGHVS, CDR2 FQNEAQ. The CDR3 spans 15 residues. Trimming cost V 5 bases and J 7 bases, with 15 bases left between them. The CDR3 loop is CASSTRPKMNSPLHF. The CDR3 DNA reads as TGTGCCAGCAGCACCAGACCGAAGATGAATTCACCCCTCCACTTT.

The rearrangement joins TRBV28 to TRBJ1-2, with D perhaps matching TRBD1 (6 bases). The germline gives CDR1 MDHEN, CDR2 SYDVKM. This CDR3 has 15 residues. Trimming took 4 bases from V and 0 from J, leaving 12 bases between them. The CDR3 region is CASSWGTYSNYGYTF. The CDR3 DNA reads TGTGCCAGCAGTTGGGGGACATACTCTAACTATGGCTACACCTTC.

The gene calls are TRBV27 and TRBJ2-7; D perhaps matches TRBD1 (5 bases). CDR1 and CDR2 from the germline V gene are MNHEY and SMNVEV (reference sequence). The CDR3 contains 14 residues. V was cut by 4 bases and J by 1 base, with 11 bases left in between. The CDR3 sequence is CASSSTGESYEQYF. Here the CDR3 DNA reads TGTGCCAGCAGTTCCACAGGCGAATCCTACGAGCAGTACTTC.

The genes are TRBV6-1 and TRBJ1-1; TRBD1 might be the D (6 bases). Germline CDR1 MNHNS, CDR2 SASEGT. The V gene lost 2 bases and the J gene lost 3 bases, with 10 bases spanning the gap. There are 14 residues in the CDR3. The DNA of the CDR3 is TGTGCCAGCAGTGAACTGCCAGGGGACACTGAAGCTTTCTTT. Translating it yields CASSELPGDTEAFF.

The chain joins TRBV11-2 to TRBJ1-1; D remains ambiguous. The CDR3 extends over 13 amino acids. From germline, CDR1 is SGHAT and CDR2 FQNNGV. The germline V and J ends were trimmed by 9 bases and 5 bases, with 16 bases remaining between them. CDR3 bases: TGTGCCAGTAGGCTTCGACTAGGGACTGAAGCTTTCTTT. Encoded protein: CASRLRLGTEAFF.

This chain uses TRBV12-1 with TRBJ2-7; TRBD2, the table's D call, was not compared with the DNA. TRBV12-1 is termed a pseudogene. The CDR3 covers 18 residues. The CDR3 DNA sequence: TGTGCCAGCAGCTTTTTTAGAAGTTCAGTAGCGGGAGAATACGAGCAGTACTTC. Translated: CASSFFRSSVAGEYEQYF.